These 30 T cell receptor beta chains share one sample of origin, sequenced in a study of Graves' ophthalmopathy and Graves' hyperthyroidism. Transcripts of RNA were the source for amplifying TCR beta CDR3 regions. Investigators did first-round RT-PCR with HTBI primers, then second-round multiplex PCR. TCRdb fed the multiplex PCR reads into MiXCR, producing one record per CDR3 protein. In the table there are almost 400,000 distinct CDR3 sequences, 18% of which are singletons. The specimen was peripheral blood. The source of these receptors is a woman aged 18-29 years with Graves' ophthalmopathy.

The V call is TRBV29-1, the J call TRBJ2-7; no firm D call. The CDR3 totals 11 residues. The V end lost 4 bases, the J end lost 6 bases, and 10 bases lay between the germline ends. Germline assignment: CDR1 SQVTM and CDR2 ANQGSEA. CDR3 DNA sequence: TGCAGCGTTGGCCCCTCGGGCGAGCAGTACTTC. Translated: CSVGPSGEQYF.

This clonotype has a count of ten or more. This chain's CDR3 is CASGFLTGGSGANVLTF. The CDR3 DNA reads TGTGCTAGTGGTTTCCTGACAGGGGGCTCTGGGGCCAACGTCCTGACTTTC. V gene TRBV12-5 combines with J gene TRBJ2-6; 9 bases are a match to TRBD1. CDR3 length: 17 amino acids. Germline CDR1 reads LGHNT; CDR2 reads FRNRAP. The J segment lost 0 bases and the V segment lost 3 bases, leaving 3 bases of the junction unmatched.

This clonotype was seen at least ten times. Possible read error: a much larger clone is one base away. This chain connects TRBV6-1 to TRBJ2-7, with D unclear. Germline V lookup: CDR1 MNHNS, CDR2 SASEGT. Deletions cut 6 bases from V and 3 bases from J, with 9 bases between. The CDR3 contains 12 residues. Here the CDR3 DNA reads TGTGCCAGCAGCCGAGGATACTACGAGCAGTACTTC. Translated: CASSRGYYEQYF.

This clonotype was seen repeatedly, ten times or more. This rearrangement joins TRBV6-2 or TRBV6-3 to TRBJ1-5, with D possibly TRBD1 on 5 matching bases. Germline V lookup: CDR1 MNHEY, CDR2 SVGEGT. Trimming stripped 7 bases from V and 1 base from J, with 17 bases between. There are 16 residues in the CDR3. The CDR3 spells CASTDGGLRSNQPQHF. In DNA, the CDR3 is TGTGCCAGCACCGACGGGGGACTTAGGAGCAATCAGCCCCAGCATTTT.

A few counts support this clonotype. This sequence joins TRBV12-3 or TRBV12-4 and TRBJ2-5; 9 nucleotides agree with TRBD1. The length of the CDR3 is 14 residues. Losses at the gene ends were 3 bases for V and 5 bases for J; bases not matched to a gene: 4. The CDR3 DNA follows: TGTGCCAGCAGTTTGAGTACAGGGGGCGAGACCCAGTACTTC. Amino acid sequence: CASSLSTGGETQYF.

This clonotype was counted ten times or more. This chain links TRBV28 with TRBJ2-6; tentatively, D is TRBD2 (6 bases). This CDR3 is built from 17 residues. From germline, CDR1 is MDHEN and CDR2 SYDVKM. The V gene lost 7 bases and the J gene lost 2 bases, with 18 bases spanning the gap. CDR3 in amino acids: CASNPWAAGTGANVLTF. For the CDR3, the DNA is TGTGCCAGCAACCCTTGGGCCGCGGGGACTGGGGCCAACGTCCTGACTTTC.

The table lists this clonotype with many counts. The chain links TRBV20-1 to TRBJ1-5; D is perhaps TRBD1 (5 bases). The CDR3 runs 16 residues. The V gene's germline CDR1 is DFQATT and CDR2 SNEGSKA (reference sequence). Between the trimmed V and J ends, which lost 2 bases and 7 bases, there was a span of 21 bases. CDR3 amino acids: CSARPRDLGWGQPQHF. The CDR3 DNA is TGCAGTGCTAGACCCCGGGACCTAGGGTGGGGCCAGCCCCAGCATTTT.

This clonotype has ten or more counts. One base away lies a much larger clone, so this may be a sequencing read error. The chain recombines TRBV20-1 with TRBJ2-5; 7 bases are a match to TRBD2. Per germline, CDR1 DFQATT and CDR2 SNEGSKA (reference sequence). V lost 6 bases, J lost 7 bases, and 11 bases stayed unmatched. The CDR3 has 13 amino acids. CDR3 protein: CSALGTQRGTQYF. DNA of the CDR3: TGCAGTGCCCTTGGGACCCAGCGGGGGACCCAGTACTTC.

CDR3 bases: TGTGCCAGCAGTTGGGTCGGGGGCACCGGGGAGCTGTTTTTT. Translation: CASSWVGGTGELFF. This rearrangement joins TRBV12-3 or TRBV12-4 to TRBJ2-2, with a possible D match to TRBD2 (6 bases). V was trimmed by 4 bases and J by 4 bases, leaving 10 bases between them. The CDR3 has 14 amino acids.

This clonotype was counted ten times or more. The rearrangement links TRBV12-3 or TRBV12-4 to TRBJ2-2, with 9 bases lining up with TRBD2. The J segment lost 4 bases and the V segment lost 3 bases, leaving 9 bases of the junction unmatched. The CDR3 spans 17 residues. The CDR3 DNA reads as TGTGCCAGCAGTTTTAAAGGGGGGACTAGCCGCACCGGGGAGCTGTTTTTT. It specifies CASSFKGGTSRTGELFF.

The sample holds many counts of this clonotype. The J gene is TRBJ1-5, the V gene TRBV19; no reliable D call. This CDR3 region has 15 residues. In germline, CDR1 is LNHDA, CDR2 SQIVND (reference sequence). Trimming left V 7 bases short and J 2 bases short, with 15 bases between. As DNA, the CDR3 is TGTGCCAGTACCCAGCGGGGTCAGGGCAATCAGCCCCAGCATTTT. This sequence encodes CASTQRGQGNQPQHF.

This clonotype was seen many times. V usage is TRBV29-1 and J usage is TRBJ2-7; perhaps TRBD1 as D (5 bases). V shed 5 bases and J shed 3 bases, with 17 bases lying between them. This CDR3 contains 14 residues. Germline loops: CDR1 SQVTM, CDR2 ANQGSEA. In DNA form, the CDR3 reads TGCAGCGTTATGCCCAGGGATTCCCTCTACGAGCAGTACTTC. Its translation is CSVMPRDSLYEQYF.

This clonotype was seen many times. This chain joins TRBV30 and TRBJ2-7, with TRBD1 identical over 8 bases. This CDR3 comprises 13 residues. Trimming at V came to 5 bases and at J to 3 bases, leaving 6 bases not matched to a gene. CDR1 is GTSNPN and CDR2 is SVGIG in the germline V gene (reference sequence). The CDR3 DNA is TGTGCCTGGGATCCGGGACAGGTCTACGAGCAGTACTTC. Protein sequence: CAWDPGQVYEQYF.

Many counts were recorded for this clonotype. The chain is built from TRBV10-3 and TRBJ2-7, with a tentative D call TRBD1 (5 bases). Germline loops: CDR1 ENHRY, CDR2 SYGVKD. The ends were cut back, 10 bases at V and 0 bases at J, with 19 bases in the middle. CDR3 size: 15 residues. In DNA form, the CDR3 reads TGTGCCACCATGGGGCCTTTCCGGAGCTCCTACGAGCAGTACTTC. This sequence encodes CATMGPFRSSYEQYF.

This clonotype was counted at least ten times. The chain joins TRBV11-3 to TRBJ1-5; no clear D gene. Trimming took 1 base from V and 1 from J, leaving 11 bases between them. The CDR3 consists of 16 residues. Germline V gene sequence: CDR1 SGHNT, CDR2 YENEEA. For the CDR3, the DNA is TGTGCCAGCAGCTTAGTAGGAGGGAGAAGCAATCAGCCCCAGCATTTT. This encodes CASSLVGGRSNQPQHF.

This clonotype has at least ten counts. This chain connects TRBV6-5 to TRBJ2-7; tentative D call: TRBD2 (6 bases). Germline CDR1 and CDR2: MNHEY and SVGAGI. Deletions cut 6 bases from V and 7 bases from J, with 13 bases between. The CDR3 runs to 12 residues. This chain's CDR3 is CASRYTGGEQYF. The CDR3 DNA is TGTGCCAGCAGGTATACCGGGGGAGAGCAGTACTTC.

This clonotype was counted at least ten times. The chain employs TRBV7-8 and TRBJ2-7, with 9 bases identical to TRBD2. The CDR3 runs to 17 residues. V dropped 1 base and J dropped 0; count of bases not matched to a gene: 7. Germline-derived CDR1 and CDR2 are SGHVS and FQNEAQ. This CDR3 reads CASSLVSLAGSSYEQYF. CDR3 sequence (DNA): TGTGCCAGCAGCTTAGTTAGCCTAGCGGGAAGCTCCTACGAGCAGTACTTC.

This clonotype was picked up many times. The chain recombines TRBV28 with TRBJ2-2; the match to TRBD1 covers 10 bases. V dropped 7 bases and J dropped 6; count of bases not matched to a gene: 8. Germline-derived CDR1 and CDR2 are MDHEN and SYDVKM. This CDR3 spans 15 amino acids. CDR3: CASNRRDRGPGELFF. CDR3 DNA: TGTGCCAGCAATCGCCGGGACAGGGGCCCCGGGGAGCTGTTTTTT.

This clonotype came up many times. This chain links TRBV7-2 with TRBJ2-4; either TRBD1 or TRBD2 may fit D (5 bases each). This CDR3 spans 17 amino acids. V was pared by 1 base and J by 0 bases, with 13 bases between. CDR1 and CDR2 (germline): SGHTA, FQGNSA. The CDR3 sequence is CASSLGLVGGAKNIQYF. The CDR3 DNA sequence: TGTGCCAGCAGCTTAGGACTTGTTGGGGGAGCCAAAAACATTCAGTACTTC.

This clonotype was counted many times. This rearrangement joins TRBV11-2 to TRBJ2-5; a possible D gene is TRBD2 (5 bases). The germline gives CDR1 SGHAT, CDR2 FQNNGV. V lost 5 bases, J lost 7 bases, and 20 bases lay in between. The CDR3 consists of 15 residues. The CDR3: CASSNDHSAKGTQYF. DNA of the CDR3: TGTGCCAGCAGCAACGATCATAGCGCGAAGGGGACCCAGTACTTC. The entire variable domain, with the rest obtained from reference TRBV11-2 and TRBJ2-5, is as follows: EAGVAQSPRYKIIEKRQSVAFWCNPISGHATLYWYQQILGQGPKLLIQFQNNGVVDDSQLPKDRFSAERLKGVDSTLKIQPAKLEDSAVYLCASSNDHSAKGTQYFGPGTRLLVL.

This clonotype was recorded at least ten times. The rearrangement uses TRBV2 and TRBJ2-7; a possible D gene is TRBD1 (5 bases). CDR1 is SNHLY, CDR2 FYNNEI, per germline. This CDR3 has 11 amino acids. V lost 4 bases and J lost 6, with 7 bases in between. The CDR3 loop reads CASSVDSEQYF. For the CDR3, the DNA is TGTGCCAGCAGTGTTGACAGCGAGCAGTACTTC.

This chain uses TRBV28 with TRBJ1-1; TRBD1 aligns across 7 bases. The germline V gene has CDR1 MDHEN and CDR2 SYDVKM. The V and J ends lost 3 bases and 12 bases, in that order; junction bases with no gene match: 10. The CDR3 is 13 amino acids. The CDR3 bases are TGTGCCAGCAGTTTGCCGACAGGGATGAGGACTTTCTTT. Protein product: CASSLPTGMRTFF.

This clonotype was found many times. The rearrangement joins TRBV27 to TRBJ1-6; possibly TRBD1 for D (5 bases). Germline CDR1 reads MNHEY; CDR2 reads SMNVEV (reference sequence). V lost 5 bases to trimming and J lost 9 bases, with 14 bases between them. The CDR3 covers 14 residues. The DNA for the CDR3 is TGTGCCAGCAGTCCGAGGGGCGGAGGTTCACCCCTCCACTTT. Translation: CASSPRGGGSPLHF.

This sequence joins TRBV12-3 or TRBV12-4 and TRBJ1-5; TRBD1 is a possible D gene (6 bases). This CDR3 comprises 14 residues. Trimming stripped 4 bases from V and 3 bases from J, with 10 bases between. CDR3 region: CASSSDSLNQPQHF. The CDR3 coding sequence is TGTGCCAGCAGTTCGGACAGTCTCAATCAGCCCCAGCATTTT.

This clonotype showed up many times. V gene TRBV24-1 combines with J gene TRBJ1-5; the D is unclear. Germline CDR1 KGHDR, CDR2 SFDVKD. The CDR3 totals 13 residues. Trimming took off 0 bases at V and 6 bases at J, with 5 bases between the two ends. CDR3 protein: CATSDLKGQPQHF. CDR3 bases: TGTGCCACCAGTGATTTGAAAGGTCAGCCCCAGCATTTT.

This clonotype was seen repeatedly, ten times or more. The chain joins TRBV28 to TRBJ2-5, with D hard to call. Trimming stripped 3 bases from V and 3 bases from J, with 8 bases between. The CDR3 loop spans 13 amino acids. The germline V gene has CDR1 MDHEN and CDR2 SYDVKM. CDR3 bases: TGTGCCAGCAGTTTTTCGGTGGAAGAGACCCAGTACTTC. This encodes CASSFSVEETQYF. Based on the CDR3 plus reference TRBV28 and TRBJ2-5, the full variable domain is DVKVTQSSRYLVKRTGEKVFLECVQDMDHENMFWYRQDPGLGLRLIYFSYDVKMKEKGDIPEGYSVSREKKERFSLILESASTNQTSMYLCASSFSVEETQYFGPGTRLLVL.

In its sample, this clonotype was seen many times. The chain employs TRBV25-1 and TRBJ1-2, with D perhaps matching TRBD1 (5 bases). The CDR3 consists of 15 residues. Trimming removed 3 bases from V and 0 bases from J, with 11 bases in between. CDR1 is MGHDK, CDR2 SYGVNS, per germline. The CDR3, as DNA: TGTGCCAGCAGTGAGTCAACAGGACCTAACTATGGCTACACCTTC. Translated: CASSESTGPNYGYTF.

The chain links TRBV11-2 to TRBJ1-2, with D perhaps TRBD1 (5 bases). The CDR3 has 15 residues. Germline V gene sequence: CDR1 SGHAT, CDR2 FQNNGV. Deletions cut 1 base from V and 2 bases from J, with 11 bases between. In DNA, the CDR3 is TGTGCCAGCAGCTTAGCCCAGGGTCCCAACTATGGCTACACCTTC. The encoded protein is CASSLAQGPNYGYTF.

The gene calls are TRBV28 and TRBJ2-4; 7 nucleotides align to TRBD1. Germline V lookup: CDR1 MDHEN, CDR2 SYDVKM. V lost 4 bases, J lost 6 bases, and 6 bases stayed unmatched. This CDR3 contains 14 residues. The CDR3 loop is CASSSWDSGNIQYF. For the CDR3, the DNA is TGTGCCAGCAGTTCTTGGGACAGCGGAAACATTCAGTACTTC.

In its sample, this clonotype was seen many times. J is TRBJ1-6 and V is TRBV9; D call uncertain. CDR3 length: 17 residues. CDR1 and CDR2 from the germline V gene are SGDLS and YYNGEE. V was cut by 0 bases and J by 4 bases, with 14 bases left in between. CDR3 protein: CASSVGVDLRYNSPLHF. As DNA, the CDR3 is TGTGCCAGCAGCGTAGGAGTAGATTTGAGATATAATTCACCCCTCCACTTT. Based on the CDR3 plus reference TRBV9 and TRBJ1-6, the full variable domain is DSGVTQTPKHLITATGQRVTLRCSPRSGDLSVYWYQQSLDQGLQFLIQYYNGEERAKGNILERFSAQQFPDLHSELNLSSLELGDSALYFCASSVGVDLRYNSPLHFGNGTRLTVT.